This note documents a single T cell receptor beta chain sequence. Its matching antigen is unknown. These data are taken from a study of T-cell memory formation after mild COVID-19. The wider study: Across donors, TCR clusters were largely donor specific.

Broader study findings: CM and EM subsets held most contracting CD4+ clones; EMRA held CD8+ ones. Clones contracting day 15 to 85 were balanced CD4/CD8; later expanders leaned CD4+.

A 5'RACE reaction primed in the constant segment made cDNA libraries of TCR alpha and TCR beta, and these carried sample barcodes and UMIs. Via MiXCR, TCRdb re-called the 5' RACE reads, giving one row per CDR3 protein. The repertoire includes about 350,000 distinct CDR3 sequences, around 20% of them detected once, and roughly a fifth sits in the top ten. Sequencing was done on a sample of PBMCs or a T cell subset sorted from them (not recorded which). The source of this sequence is a man younger than 35 who had mild COVID-19 (a few samples of this study predate the infection). Cell type and time point are not known.

The CDR3: CASSIQGQETQYF. DNA of the CDR3: TGTGCCAGCAGCATACAGGGACAAGAGACCCAGTACTTC. The chain combines TRBV7-2 with TRBJ2-5; D possibly corresponds to TRBD1 (6 bases). Trimming removed 5 bases from V and 2 bases from J, with 9 bases in between. The CDR3 is 13 residues long. Germline values: CDR1 SGHTA, CDR2 FQGNSA.